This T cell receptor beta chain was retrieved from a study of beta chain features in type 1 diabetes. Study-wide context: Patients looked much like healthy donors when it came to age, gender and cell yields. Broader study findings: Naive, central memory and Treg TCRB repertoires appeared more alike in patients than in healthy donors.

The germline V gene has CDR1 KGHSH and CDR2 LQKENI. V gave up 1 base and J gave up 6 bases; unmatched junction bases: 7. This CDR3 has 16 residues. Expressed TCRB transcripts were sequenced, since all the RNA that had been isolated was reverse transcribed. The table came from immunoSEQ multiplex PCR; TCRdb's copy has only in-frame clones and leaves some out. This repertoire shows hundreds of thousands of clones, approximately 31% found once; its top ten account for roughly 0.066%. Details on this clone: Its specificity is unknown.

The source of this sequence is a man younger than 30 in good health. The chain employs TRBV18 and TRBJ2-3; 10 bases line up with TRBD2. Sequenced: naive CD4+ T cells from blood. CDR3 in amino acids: CASSPLVASGSDTQYF. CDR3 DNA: TGTGCCAGCTCACCACTAGTTGCTAGCGGGAGTGATACGCAGTATTTT.